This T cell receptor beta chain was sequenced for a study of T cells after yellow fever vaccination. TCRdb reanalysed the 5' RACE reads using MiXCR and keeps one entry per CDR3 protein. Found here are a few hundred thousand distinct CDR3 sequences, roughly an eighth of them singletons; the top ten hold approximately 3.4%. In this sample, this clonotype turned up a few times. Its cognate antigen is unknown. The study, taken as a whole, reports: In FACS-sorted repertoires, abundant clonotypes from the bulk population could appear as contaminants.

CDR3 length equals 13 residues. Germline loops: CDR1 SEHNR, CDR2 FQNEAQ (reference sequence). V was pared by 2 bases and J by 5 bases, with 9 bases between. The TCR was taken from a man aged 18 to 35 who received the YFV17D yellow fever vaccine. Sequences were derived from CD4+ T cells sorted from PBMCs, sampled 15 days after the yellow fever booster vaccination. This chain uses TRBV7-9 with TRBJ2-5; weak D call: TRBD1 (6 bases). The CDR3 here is CASSLNRAETQYF. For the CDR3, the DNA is TGTGCCAGCAGCTTAAACAGGGCCGAGACCCAGTACTTC.